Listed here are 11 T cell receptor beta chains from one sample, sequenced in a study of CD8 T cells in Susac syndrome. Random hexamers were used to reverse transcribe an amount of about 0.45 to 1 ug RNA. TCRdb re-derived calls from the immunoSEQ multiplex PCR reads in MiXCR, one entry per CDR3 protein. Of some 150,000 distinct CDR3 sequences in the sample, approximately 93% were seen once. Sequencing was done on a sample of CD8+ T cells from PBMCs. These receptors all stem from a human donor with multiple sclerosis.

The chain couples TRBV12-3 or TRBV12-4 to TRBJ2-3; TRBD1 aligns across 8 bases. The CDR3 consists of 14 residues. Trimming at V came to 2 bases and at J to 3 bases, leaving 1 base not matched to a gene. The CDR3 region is CASSLTGGTDTQYF. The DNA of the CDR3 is TGTGCCAGCAGTTTAACAGGGGGAACAGATACGCAGTATTTT.

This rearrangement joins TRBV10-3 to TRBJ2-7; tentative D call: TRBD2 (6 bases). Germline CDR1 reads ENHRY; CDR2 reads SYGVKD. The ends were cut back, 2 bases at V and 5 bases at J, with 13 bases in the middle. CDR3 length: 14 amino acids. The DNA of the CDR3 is TGTGCCATCAGTGAGAAGGAGGGGTGGAACGAGCAGTACTTC. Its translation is CAISEKEGWNEQYF.

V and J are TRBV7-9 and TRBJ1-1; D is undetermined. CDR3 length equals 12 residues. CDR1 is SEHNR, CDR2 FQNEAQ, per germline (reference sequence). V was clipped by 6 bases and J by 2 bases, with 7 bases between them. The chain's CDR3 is CASRPDNTEAFF. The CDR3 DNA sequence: TGTGCCAGCAGACCGGACAACACTGAAGCTTTCTTT.

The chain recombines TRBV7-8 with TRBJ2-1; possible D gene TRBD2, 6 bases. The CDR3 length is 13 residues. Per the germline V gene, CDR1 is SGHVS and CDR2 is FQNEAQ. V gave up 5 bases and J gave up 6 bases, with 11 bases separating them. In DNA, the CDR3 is TGTGCCAGCAGCCCCGGGACTGCCAATGAGCAGTTCTTC. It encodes CASSPGTANEQFF.

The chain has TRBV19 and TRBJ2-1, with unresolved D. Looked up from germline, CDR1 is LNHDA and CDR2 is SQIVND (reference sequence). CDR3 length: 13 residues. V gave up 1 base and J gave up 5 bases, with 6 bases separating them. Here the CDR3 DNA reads TGTGCCAGTAGTATAGGGAGAAACAATGAGCAGTTCTTC. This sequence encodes CASSIGRNNEQFF.

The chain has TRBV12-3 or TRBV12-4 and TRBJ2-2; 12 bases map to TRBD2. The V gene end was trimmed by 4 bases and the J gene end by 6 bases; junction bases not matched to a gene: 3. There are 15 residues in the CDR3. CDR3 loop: CASSYTSGGSGELFF. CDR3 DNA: TGTGCCAGCAGTTACACTAGCGGGGGGTCCGGGGAGCTGTTTTTT.

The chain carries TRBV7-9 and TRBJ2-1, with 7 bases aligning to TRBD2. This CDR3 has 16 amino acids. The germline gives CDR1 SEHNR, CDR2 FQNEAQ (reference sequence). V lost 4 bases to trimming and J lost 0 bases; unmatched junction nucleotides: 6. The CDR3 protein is CASSSTLAASYNEQFF. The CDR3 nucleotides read TGTGCCAGCAGCTCGACTCTAGCGGCCTCCTACAATGAGCAGTTCTTC.

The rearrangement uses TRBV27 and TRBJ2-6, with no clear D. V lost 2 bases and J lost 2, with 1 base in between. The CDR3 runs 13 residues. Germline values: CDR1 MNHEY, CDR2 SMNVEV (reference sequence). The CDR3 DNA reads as TGTGCCAGCAGTTTAACTGGGGCCAACGTCCTGACTTTC. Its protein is CASSLTGANVLTF.

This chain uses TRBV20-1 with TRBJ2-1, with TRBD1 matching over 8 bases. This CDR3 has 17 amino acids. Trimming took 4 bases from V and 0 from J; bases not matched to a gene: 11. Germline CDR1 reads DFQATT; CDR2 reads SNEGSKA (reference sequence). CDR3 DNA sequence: TGCAGTGCTATGGACAGGGACGCCGGGACCTCCTACAATGAGCAGTTCTTC. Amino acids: CSAMDRDAGTSYNEQFF.

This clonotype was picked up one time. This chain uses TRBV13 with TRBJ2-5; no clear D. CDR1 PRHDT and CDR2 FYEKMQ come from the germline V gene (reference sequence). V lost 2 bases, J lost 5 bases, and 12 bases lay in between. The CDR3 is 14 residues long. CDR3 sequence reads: CASSLRASRETQYF. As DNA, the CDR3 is TGTGCCAGCAGCTTACGAGCGTCCCGGGAGACCCAGTACTTC. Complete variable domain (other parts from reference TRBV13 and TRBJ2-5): AAGVIQSPRHLIKEKRETATLKCYPIPRHDTVYWYQQGPGQDPQFLISFYEKMQSDKGSIPDRFSAQQFSDYHSELNMSSLELGDSALYFCASSLRASRETQYFGPGTRLLVL.

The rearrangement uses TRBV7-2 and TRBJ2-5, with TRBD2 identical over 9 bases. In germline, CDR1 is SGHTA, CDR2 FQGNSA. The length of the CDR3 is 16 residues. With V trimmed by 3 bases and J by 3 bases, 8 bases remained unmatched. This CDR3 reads CASSLDRRGGEETQYF. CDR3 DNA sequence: TGTGCCAGCAGCTTGGACAGGCGGGGGGGCGAAGAGACCCAGTACTTC. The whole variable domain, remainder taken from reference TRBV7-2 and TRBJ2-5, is GAGVSQSPSNKVTEKGKDVELRCDPISGHTALYWYRQSLGQGLEFLIYFQGNSAPDKSGLPSDRFSAERTGGSVSTLTIQRTQQEDSAVYLCASSLDRRGGEETQYFGPGTRLLVL.